This TCR beta chain was captured by sequencing in a study of cytomegalovirus exposure and HLA in healthy donors. Both 60 Vbeta primers and 13 Jbeta primers went into the PCR. The data were produced by immunoSEQ multiplex PCR, yet TCRdb's version contains in-frame clones alone and is incomplete. Seen here are some 100,000 clones, approximately 78% observed once, and the top ten hold around 4.6%. Note on this clone: The antigen is not known. The same CDR3 is also encoded by other DNA sequences in this sample.

Study-level points and caveats: Clonal expansion was found to be greater in HLA-associated TCR beta chains than in equally common others in a later analysis.

Germline CDR1 and CDR2: LGHNA and YSLEER. After removal of 0 bases from V and 1 base from J, the junction contained 7 bases not matched to a gene. The CDR3 runs to 19 residues. The chain links TRBV4-3 to TRBJ1-4; 11 nucleotides agree with TRBD1. The sequenced material came from PBMCs. The clonotype originates from a woman aged 40 to 50 in good health and CMV-seropositive. CDR3 sequence: CASSQELGTGGGTNEKLFF. As DNA, the CDR3 is TGCGCCAGCAGCCAAGAGTTGGGGACAGGGGGAGGAACTAATGAAAAACTGTTTTTT.